What follows are 30 T cell receptor beta chains derived from one specimen sequenced in a study of T cells after yellow fever vaccination. A single record per CDR3 protein comes from TCRdb applying MiXCR to the 5' RACE reads. Among some 170,000 distinct CDR3 sequences listed, approximately 9.7% were seen once. Specimen: CD8+ T cells sorted from PBMCs, collected 45 days after the yellow fever booster vaccination. The receptors were sampled from a young man who received the YFV17D yellow fever vaccine.

The CDR3 loop reads CASTLRGPNTEAFF. Written as DNA, the CDR3 is TGTGCCAGCACCCTAAGAGGACCGAACACTGAAGCTTTCTTT. The J gene is TRBJ1-1, the V gene TRBV7-9; D is ambiguous. This CDR3 region has 14 residues. V was trimmed by 7 bases and J by 1 base, leaving 13 bases between them. Looked up from germline, CDR1 is SEHNR and CDR2 is FQNEAQ (reference sequence).

The gene calls are TRBV7-9 and TRBJ2-5; D not certain. This CDR3 region has 11 residues. V lost 5 bases to trimming and J lost 5 bases, with 6 bases between them. CDR1 and CDR2 (germline): SEHNR, FQNEAQ (reference sequence). CDR3 sequence (DNA): TGTGCCAGCAGCCAATCGGAGACCCAGTACTTC. Translation gives CASSQSETQYF.

The chain recombines TRBV7-7 with TRBJ2-6, with 9 bases fitting TRBD1. The germline CDR1 and CDR2 sequences are SSHAT and FNYEAQ (reference sequence). V lost 0 bases to trimming and J lost 2 bases; unmatched junction nucleotides: 2. The CDR3 contains 17 residues. This chain's CDR3 is CASSLADRGAGANVLTF. For the CDR3, the DNA is TGTGCCAGCAGCTTAGCGGACAGGGGTGCTGGGGCCAACGTCCTGACTTTC.

This clonotype was seen more than once but under ten times. V usage is TRBV12-3 or TRBV12-4 and J usage is TRBJ2-5; 9 nucleotides agree with TRBD1. CDR3 size: 15 residues. Trimming at V came to 4 bases and at J to 5 bases, leaving 8 bases not matched to a gene. CDR3 sequence: CASSSTGGAWETQYF. The CDR3 DNA follows: TGTGCCAGCAGTTCTACAGGGGGCGCTTGGGAGACCCAGTACTTC.

This clonotype was observed a handful of times. This chain connects TRBV5-1 to TRBJ2-1, with D uncertain. With 4 bases removed from V and 0 bases from J, the gap between germline ends came to 20 bases. There are 18 residues in the CDR3. The V gene's germline CDR1 is SGHRS and CDR2 YFSETQ. CDR3 nucleotide sequence: TGCGCCAGCAGCCTCCCAATCTGGACCGGTCCCTCCTACAATGAGCAGTTCTTC. This translates into CASSLPIWTGPSYNEQFF.

This clonotype came up many times. The rearrangement uses TRBV4-1 and TRBJ2-7, with TRBD1 matching over 7 bases. The germline CDR1 and CDR2 sequences are MGHRA and YSYEKL. This CDR3 contains 18 residues. The J segment lost 3 bases and the V segment lost 0 bases, leaving 14 bases of the junction unmatched. This chain's CDR3 is CASSQDDRDVYWRYEQYV. The DNA of the CDR3 is TGCGCCAGCAGCCAAGATGACAGGGACGTTTATTGGCGCTACGAGCAGTACGTC.

This clonotype was found many times. This sequence joins TRBV7-2 and TRBJ2-3; 12 nucleotides match TRBD2. Per germline, CDR1 SGHTA and CDR2 FQGNSA. The length of the CDR3 is 15 residues. V trimming: 6 bases; J trimming: 6 bases; junction bases outside the gene matches: 7. CDR3: CASSSPSGGEDTQYF. In DNA form, the CDR3 reads TGTGCCAGCAGTTCCCCTAGCGGGGGGGAGGATACGCAGTATTTT.

The genes are TRBV20-1 and TRBJ2-3; weak D call: TRBD1 (5 bases). CDR3 size: 16 residues. Germline assignment: CDR1 DFQATT and CDR2 SNEGSKA (reference sequence). Deletions cut 3 bases from V and 1 base from J, with 17 bases between. CDR3 bases: TGCAGTGCTAGTAGACCCAGGGCGCTACGCACAGATACGCAGTATTTT. Its translation: CSASRPRALRTDTQYF.

The chain employs TRBV5-1 and TRBJ2-7; tentative D call: TRBD2 (5 bases). The ends were cut back, 0 bases at V and 5 bases at J, with 9 bases in the middle. This CDR3 has 13 residues. CDR1 and CDR2 from the germline V gene are SGHRS and YFSETQ. The CDR3 bases are TGCGCCAGCAGCTTGGACCCCGGGGACGAGCAGTACGTC. Protein: CASSLDPGDEQYV.

This clonotype was found a few times. V usage is TRBV10-3 and J usage is TRBJ1-2; the D is unclear. V shed 11 bases and J shed 3 bases, with 10 bases lying between them. This CDR3 is 11 amino acids long. Germline V gene data show CDR1 as ENHRY and CDR2 as SYGVKD. CDR3 amino acids: CAARIDYGYTF. In DNA form, the CDR3 reads TGTGCCGCACGGATCGACTATGGCTACACCTTC.

The chain recombines TRBV3-1 with TRBJ2-5; 7 nucleotides match TRBD2. The CDR3 spans 13 residues. Germline loops: CDR1 LGHDT, CDR2 YNNKEL (reference sequence). The V and J ends lost 6 bases and 5 bases, in that order; junction bases with no gene match: 6. The CDR3 loop is CASRGGRGETQYF. DNA for the CDR3: TGTGCCAGCAGGGGAGGGAGAGGGGAGACCCAGTACTTC.

The sample holds many counts of this clonotype. V usage is TRBV5-1 and J usage is TRBJ2-7; D is undetermined. Germline-derived CDR1 and CDR2 are SGHRS and YFSETQ. This CDR3 has 14 residues. Trimming cost V 4 bases and J 4 bases, with 15 bases left between them. The CDR3: CASSLAPPPYEQYV. The CDR3 coding sequence is TGCGCCAGCAGCCTCGCGCCGCCCCCTTACGAGCAGTACGTC.

The V call is TRBV7-7, the J call TRBJ2-4, with TRBD2 as a possible D gene (6 bases). From germline, CDR1 is SSHAT and CDR2 FNYEAQ (reference sequence). V was cut by 5 bases and J by 7 bases, with 15 bases left in between. The CDR3 totals 14 residues. CDR3: CASSEHPGDNIQYF. The CDR3 DNA reads TGTGCCAGCAGCGAACATCCGGGAGATAACATTCAGTACTTC.

In its sample, this clonotype was seen a few times. The chain links TRBV6-2 or TRBV6-3 to TRBJ1-6; D is uncertain. There are 19 residues in the CDR3. Trimming removed 4 bases at V and 0 bases at J, with 19 bases between. In germline, CDR1 is MNHEY, CDR2 SVGEGT. The CDR3 DNA follows: TGTGCCAGCAGTTCTGCATCGGACGGTCCAAGCTCCTATAATTCACCCCTCCACTTT. Protein sequence: CASSSASDGPSSYNSPLHF.

The J gene is TRBJ2-3, the V gene TRBV5-1; no clear D. The V gene lost 4 bases and the J gene lost 4 bases, with 7 bases spanning the gap. The CDR3 loop spans 12 amino acids. Germline CDR1 and CDR2: SGHRS and YFSETQ. DNA for the CDR3: TGCGCCAGCAGCCGGTTGGCAGATACGCAGTATTTT. It specifies CASSRLADTQYF. Drawing the rest from reference TRBV5-1 and TRBJ2-3, the complete variable domain is KAGVTQTPRYLIKTRGQQVTLSCSPISGHRSVSWYQQTPGQGLQFLFEYFSETQRNKGNFPGRFSGRQFSNSRSEMNVSTLELGDSALYLCASSRLADTQYFGPGTRLTVL.

The V and J genes are TRBV6-5 and TRBJ1-2; a possible D gene is TRBD1 (6 bases). The germline gives CDR1 MNHEY, CDR2 SVGAGI. V lost 5 bases to trimming and J lost 2 bases, with 24 bases between them. The CDR3 totals 18 residues. The CDR3 DNA sequence: TGTGCCAGCAGTAACCCCTGGGGGGCGGACAGAAGGAACTATGGCTACACCTTC. The encoded protein is CASSNPWGADRRNYGYTF.

There are many counts of this clonotype. The genes are TRBV6-1 and TRBJ2-2, with D possibly matching TRBD2 (5 bases). This CDR3 comprises 14 residues. Germline CDR1 reads MNHNS; CDR2 reads SASEGT. V lost 1 base and J lost 7, with 10 bases in between. CDR3 loop: CASSEGSEGGELFF. CDR3 nucleotides: TGTGCCAGCAGTGAAGGTTCTGAGGGCGGGGAGCTGTTTTTT.

This clonotype showed up many times. V and J are TRBV7-9 and TRBJ1-2; the match to TRBD1 covers 8 bases. The CDR3 length is 13 residues. The ends lost 5 bases at V and 5 bases at J; junction bases unmatched: 4. Per germline, CDR1 SEHNR and CDR2 FQNEAQ (reference sequence). CDR3 loop: CASSPTGGYGYTF. Written as DNA, the CDR3 is TGTGCCAGCAGCCCTACAGGGGGGTATGGCTACACCTTC.

The table lists this clonotype with many counts. The chain employs TRBV12-3 or TRBV12-4 and TRBJ2-7, with 9 positions matching TRBD2. This CDR3 has 15 residues. J lost 4 bases, V lost 2 bases, and 6 bases had no gene match. The CDR3 spells CASSLWLAGRYEQYF. The CDR3 DNA is TGTGCCAGCAGTTTATGGCTAGCGGGGCGTTACGAGCAGTACTTC.

This chain uses TRBV7-7 with TRBJ2-3, with 10 bases matching TRBD2. J lost 1 base, V lost 5 bases, and 6 bases had no gene match. Germline V gene lookup returns CDR1 SSHAT and CDR2 FNYEAQ (reference sequence). This CDR3 contains 16 residues. The CDR3 DNA is TGTGCCAGCAGCCCTATAGCGGGGGGACGCACAGATACGCAGTATTTT. Encoded protein: CASSPIAGGRTDTQYF.

The sample holds many counts of this clonotype. The J gene is TRBJ1-3, the V gene TRBV7-9; D remains unclear. The CDR3 has 17 residues. The ends were cut back, 6 bases at V and 0 bases at J, with 18 bases in the middle. The germline gives CDR1 SEHNR, CDR2 FQNEAQ (reference sequence). CDR3 sequence (DNA): TGTGCCAGCAGGGAGCCGGGAAGAGGGAACTCTGGAAACACCATATATTTT. It codes for CASREPGRGNSGNTIYF.

The table lists this clonotype with a few counts. The V and J genes are TRBV6-2 or TRBV6-3 and TRBJ1-5; D is uncertain. The CDR3 sequence is 14 residues long. The V end lost 6 bases, the J end lost 5 bases, and 14 bases lay between the germline ends. Germline V gene lookup returns CDR1 MNHEY and CDR2 SVGEGT. This CDR3 reads CASSPDPVDQPQHF. CDR3 in DNA: TGTGCCAGCAGCCCCGACCCAGTAGATCAGCCCCAGCATTTT.

The chain recombines TRBV6-2 or TRBV6-3 with TRBJ2-1; the match to TRBD1 covers 7 bases. V gave up 0 bases and J gave up 0 bases; unmatched junction bases: 5. This CDR3 contains 17 residues. Germline CDR1 MNHEY, CDR2 SVGEGT. The CDR3 DNA is TGTGCCAGCAGTTACTCCCCGGGACAGATCTCCTACAATGAGCAGTTCTTC. It translates to CASSYSPGQISYNEQFF.

This clonotype has a handful of counts. The chain employs TRBV19 and TRBJ2-7; a possible D gene is TRBD2 (6 bases). This CDR3 is 15 amino acids long. Per the germline V gene, CDR1 is LNHDA and CDR2 is SQIVND (reference sequence). V shed 1 base and J shed 3 bases, with 13 bases lying between them. Here the CDR3 reads CASSIADFGGYEQYF. CDR3 nucleotide sequence: TGTGCCAGTAGTATAGCCGACTTCGGGGGCTACGAGCAGTACTTC.

The J gene is TRBJ2-3, the V gene TRBV24-1, with a tentative D call TRBD1 (6 bases). The CDR3 totals 13 residues. V was shortened by 5 bases and J by 3 bases, with 8 bases between the two germline ends. CDR1 is KGHDR and CDR2 is SFDVKD in the germline V gene. CDR3 sequence: CATSVRGTDTQYF. CDR3 DNA sequence: TGTGCCACCAGTGTAAGGGGGACAGATACGCAGTATTTT.

The rearrangement uses TRBV19 and TRBJ2-7; TRBD1 aligns across 9 bases. The CDR3 is 14 residues long. Trimming took 5 bases from V and 5 from J; bases not matched to a gene: 7. The germline V gene has CDR1 LNHDA and CDR2 SQIVND (reference sequence). CDR3 amino acids: CASSEAGTGNEQYF. The CDR3, as DNA: TGTGCCAGTAGTGAGGCCGGGACAGGGAACGAGCAGTACTTC.

This clonotype was seen only a few times. The V and J genes are TRBV7-9 and TRBJ1-1, with D possibly matching TRBD1 (5 bases). The V end lost 3 bases, the J end lost 8 bases, and 13 bases lay between the germline ends. CDR3 length equals 13 residues. Germline V gene data show CDR1 as SEHNR and CDR2 as FQNEAQ (reference sequence). CDR3 region: CASSFPGAEEAFF. The CDR3 nucleotides read TGTGCCAGCAGCTTCCCTGGGGCAGAGGAAGCTTTCTTT.

The CDR3 coding sequence is TGTGCCAGCAACCAGGACAGGGCGAACACCGGGGAGCTGTTTTTT. Translated, it gives CASNQDRANTGELFF. The rearrangement links TRBV6-5 to TRBJ2-2; 8 nucleotides agree with TRBD1. The CDR3 is 15 residues long. Germline CDR1 and CDR2: MNHEY and SVGAGI. Trimming took 7 bases from V and 0 from J; bases not matched to a gene: 4.

In its sample, this clonotype was seen many times. The chain combines TRBV7-9 with TRBJ2-7, with D perhaps given as TRBD1 or TRBD2 (5 bases each). V was trimmed by 5 bases and J by 2 bases, leaving 13 bases between them. Germline loops: CDR1 SEHNR, CDR2 FQNEAQ (reference sequence). The CDR3 has 14 residues. CDR3 residues: CASSPSGGPYEQYF. Written as DNA, the CDR3 is TGTGCCAGCAGCCCAAGTGGGGGTCCCTACGAGCAGTACTTC.

V usage is TRBV4-1 and J usage is TRBJ2-5; D may be TRBD1 (6 bases). The germline V gene has CDR1 MGHRA and CDR2 YSYEKL. This CDR3 has 17 residues. V shed 3 bases and J shed 1 base, with 18 bases lying between them. CDR3 region: CASSQETGSPIQETQYF. CDR3 DNA: TGCGCCAGCAGCCAGGAAACAGGGAGCCCGATCCAAGAGACCCAGTACTTC.